This T cell receptor (beta chain) was observed in a study of blood T cell repertoires in COVID-19. Study-wide background: T cells, B-cell-depleted T cells, or PBMCs provided the cDNA or gDNA that served as material.

Under the authors' procedure: It was from reference gene primer amplification that nucleated cell counts were estimated. Method: immunoSEQ multiplex PCR; TCRdb's copy keeps in-frame clones and lacks some. V, J and clone size were drawn from that table, and D and trimming were deduced from the DNA. The sample yields about half a million clones, 80% to 90% seen once. The trim removed 5 bases at V and 5 bases at J, leaving 7 bases unmatched. This CDR3 region has 14 residues. Germline V gives CDR1 SGHAT, CDR2 FQNNGV. The chain couples TRBV11-2 to TRBJ2-3, with 7 bases matching TRBD1. The sequenced sample was peripheral blood. This receptor was obtained from a human donor in a cohort sampled during active COVID-19. CDR3: CASSTRQGGDTQYF. The CDR3 DNA sequence: TGTGCCAGCAGCACCCGACAGGGCGGAGATACGCAGTATTTT.